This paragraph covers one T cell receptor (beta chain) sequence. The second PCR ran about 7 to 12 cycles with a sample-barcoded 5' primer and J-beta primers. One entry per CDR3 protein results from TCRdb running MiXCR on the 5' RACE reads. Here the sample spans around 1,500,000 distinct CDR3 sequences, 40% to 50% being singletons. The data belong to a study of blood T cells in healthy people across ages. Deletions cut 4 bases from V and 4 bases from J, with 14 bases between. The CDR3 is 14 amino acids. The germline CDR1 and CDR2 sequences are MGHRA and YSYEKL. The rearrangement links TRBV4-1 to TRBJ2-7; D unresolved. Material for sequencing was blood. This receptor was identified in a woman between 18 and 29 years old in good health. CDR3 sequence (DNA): TGCGCCAGCAGCCCCGAACCTGGCTCTTACGAGCAGTACTTC. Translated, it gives CASSPEPGSYEQYF.